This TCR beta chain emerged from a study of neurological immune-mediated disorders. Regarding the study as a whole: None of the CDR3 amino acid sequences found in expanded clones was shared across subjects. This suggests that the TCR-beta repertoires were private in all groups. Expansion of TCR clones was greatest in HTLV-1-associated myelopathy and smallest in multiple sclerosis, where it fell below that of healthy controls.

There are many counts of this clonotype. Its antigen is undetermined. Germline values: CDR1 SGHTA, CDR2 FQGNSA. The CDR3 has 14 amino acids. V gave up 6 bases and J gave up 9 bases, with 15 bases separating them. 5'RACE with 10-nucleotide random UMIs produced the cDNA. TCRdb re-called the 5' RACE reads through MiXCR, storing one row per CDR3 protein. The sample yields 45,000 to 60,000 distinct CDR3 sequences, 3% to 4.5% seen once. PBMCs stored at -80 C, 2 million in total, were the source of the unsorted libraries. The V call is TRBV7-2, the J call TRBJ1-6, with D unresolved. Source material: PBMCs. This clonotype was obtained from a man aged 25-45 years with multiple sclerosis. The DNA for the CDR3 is TGTGCCAGCAGTGCCCAAGGGTTAAGTTCACCCCTCCACTTT. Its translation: CASSAQGLSSPLHF.